The 17 T cell receptor beta chains listed next were all sequenced from one sample in a study of spatial heterogeneity in lung cancer. TCRdb ran MiXCR on the 5' RACE reads and lists one entry per CDR3 protein. This table has approximately 8,000 distinct CDR3 sequences, approximately 8.3% appearing once. Their antigens remain unidentified. Noted time point: sample taken at primary tumor resection. Findings of the study overall: Expanded alpha and beta TCR counts within tumors tracked tumor mutation counts.

The sample in question was lung tumor tissue, obtained at surgery. These TCRs come from a male donor with early-stage non-small cell lung cancer.

Ten or more counts support this clonotype. The genes are TRBV5-1 and TRBJ2-3; D tentatively reads TRBD1 or TRBD2 (5 bases each). The CDR3 sequence is 14 residues long. V lost 4 bases and J 6 bases, leaving 15 bases between the germline ends. In germline, CDR1 is SGHRS, CDR2 YFSETQ. The CDR3 is CASSLVDRGDTQYF. The CDR3 region has the DNA TGCGCCAGCAGCCTTGTGGACCGGGGCGATACGCAGTATTTT.

The chain joins TRBV7-2 to TRBJ2-7; tentatively, D is TRBD1 or TRBD2 (5 bases each). This CDR3 region has 14 residues. The germline CDR1 and CDR2 sequences are SGHTA and FQGNSA. V lost 1 base to trimming and J lost 6 bases, with 13 bases between them. CDR3 nucleotide sequence: TGTGCCAGCAGCTTAGGGACATTTGGAGGCGAGCAGTACTTC. Protein product: CASSLGTFGGEQYF.

By sample share, this clonotype is medium-sized (0.01 to 0.1%). The chain employs TRBV5-1 and TRBJ2-3; 13 bases map to TRBD2. Per germline, CDR1 SGHRS and CDR2 YFSETQ. J lost 2 bases, V lost 4 bases, and 7 bases had no gene match. The CDR3 totals 17 residues. CDR3 in DNA: TGCGCCAGCAGCCCGGGACTAGCGGGGACTCTCACAGATACGCAGTATTTT. It translates to CASSPGLAGTLTDTQYF.

Relative to its sample, this clonotype is medium-sized. An end of the junction differs from the germline gene, which may be a read error. The V call is TRBV10-3, the J call TRBJ2-7; 12 nucleotides line up with TRBD2. Germline CDR1 is ENHRY and CDR2 is SYGVKD. The CDR3 has 12 amino acids. The CDR3 sequence is CAISGTSGMVNF. The CDR3 region has the DNA TGTGCCATCAGTGGGACTAGCGGGATGGTGAACTTC.

This clonotype was found many times. This chain uses TRBV29-1 with TRBJ2-7, with TRBD2 matching 11 bases. CDR3 size: 17 residues. CDR1 and CDR2 from the germline V gene are SQVTM and ANQGSEA. V shed 4 bases and J 3 bases; nucleotides not matched to a gene: 14. The CDR3 here is CSVASPGTSGWSYEQYF. The CDR3 DNA follows: TGCAGCGTTGCATCACCCGGGACTAGCGGATGGAGCTACGAGCAGTACTTC.

This clonotype has at least ten counts. This chain connects TRBV13 to TRBJ1-1, with a tentative D call TRBD1 (6 bases). Germline V CDR1 and CDR2: PRHDT, FYEKMQ (reference sequence). Trimming took off 8 bases at V and 0 bases at J, with 10 bases between the two ends. CDR3 length: 13 amino acids. CDR3 amino acids: CASLGQMNTEAFF. CDR3 in DNA: TGTGCCAGCCTAGGACAGATGAACACTGAAGCTTTCTTT.

Notes on this clonotype: Here the CDR3 omits its conserved ending phenylalanine or tryptophan, so a read error is the likely source. The rearrangement links TRBV7-9 to TRBJ2-5; 7 bases match TRBD1. The CDR3 contains 15 residues. Trimming took 6 bases from V and 9 from J; bases not matched to a gene: 16. Germline V gene data show CDR1 as SEHNR and CDR2 as FQNEAQ (reference sequence). This CDR3 is CASRPTGAEMQAQYS. CDR3 coding DNA: TGTGCCAGCAGGCCCACAGGGGCCGAGATGCAGGCCCAGTACTCC.

At least ten counts were recorded for this clonotype. V usage is TRBV24-1 and J usage is TRBJ2-2; 13 positions match TRBD2. The germline CDR1 and CDR2 sequences are KGHDR and SFDVKD. V gave up 4 bases and J gave up 0 bases; unmatched junction bases: 7. There are 19 residues in the CDR3. DNA for the CDR3: TGTGCCACCAGTGACACCGGGACTAGCGGGATTTCGAACACCGGGGAGCTGTTTTTT. Translating gives CATSDTGTSGISNTGELFF.

Relative to its sample, this clonotype is medium-sized. The chain is built from TRBV20-1 and TRBJ2-1, with 12 bases that match TRBD2. V lost 5 bases to trimming and J lost 6 bases; unmatched junction nucleotides: 8. The germline CDR1 and CDR2 sequences are DFQATT and SNEGSKA (reference sequence). CDR3 length equals 15 residues. Here the CDR3 DNA reads TGCAGTGCTGATGGACTAGCGGGACCGGGCAATGAGCAGTTCTTC. Its protein is CSADGLAGPGNEQFF.

By share of the sample, this clonotype is medium-sized (0.01 to 0.1%). This CDR3 is CASSLDSPRKNIQYF. The CDR3 DNA follows: TGTGCCAGCAGCTTAGATTCCCCTCGCAAAAACATTCAGTACTTC. V is TRBV7-2 and J is TRBJ2-4; unclear D gene. From germline, CDR1 is SGHTA and CDR2 FQGNSA. V dropped 1 base and J dropped 3 bases, with 10 bases sitting between them. The CDR3 runs 15 residues. The full variable domain, rest sourced from reference TRBV7-2 and TRBJ2-4, is GAGVSQSPSNKVTEKGKDVELRCDPISGHTALYWYRQSLGQGLEFLIYFQGNSAPDKSGLPSDRFSAERTGGSVSTLTIQRTQQEDSAVYLCASSLDSPRKNIQYFGAGTRLSVL.

This clonotype has at least ten counts. The chain employs TRBV7-3 and TRBJ2-1; possible D gene TRBD2, 6 bases. Trimming took off 0 bases at V and 12 bases at J, with 12 bases between the two ends. Germline-derived CDR1 and CDR2 are SGHTA and FQGTGA. There are 13 residues in the CDR3. CDR3 sequence (DNA): TGTGCCAGCAGCTTAACGGGACCGGGAGCGCAGTTCTTC. Protein: CASSLTGPGAQFF.

Judged by abundance, this clonotype is medium-sized. The rearrangement joins TRBV9 to TRBJ2-3; D tentatively fits TRBD1 or TRBD2 (5 bases each). Trimming took 0 bases from V and 10 from J, leaving 12 bases between them. CDR3 length: 13 amino acids. Germline loops: CDR1 SGDLS, CDR2 YYNGEE. CDR3: CASSVAEGWSQYF. The CDR3 DNA is TGTGCCAGCAGCGTAGCTGAGGGGTGGTCGCAGTATTTT. Looking up the rest from reference TRBV9 and TRBJ2-3 gives the full variable domain: DSGVTQTPKHLITATGQRVTLRCSPRSGDLSVYWYQQSLDQGLQFLIQYYNGEERAKGNILERFSAQQFPDLHSELNLSSLELGDSALYFCASSVAEGWSQYFGPGTRLTVL.

The chain recombines TRBV3-1 with TRBJ2-6; TRBD1 is a possible D gene (6 bases). The CDR3 is made up of 15 amino acids. Germline values: CDR1 LGHDT, CDR2 YNNKEL (reference sequence). Between the trimmed V and J ends, which lost 4 bases and 2 bases, there was a span of 9 bases. CDR3 loop: CASSLKGAGANVLTF. CDR3 bases: TGTGCCAGCAGCCTAAAGGGGGCTGGGGCCAACGTCCTGACTTTC.

This clonotype came up many times. This chain connects TRBV29-1 to TRBJ2-5; D gene uncertain. Trimming cost V 5 bases and J 1 base, with 8 bases left between them. The CDR3 sequence is 12 residues long. The germline V gene encodes CDR1 SQVTM and CDR2 ANQGSEA. The DNA of the CDR3 is TGCAGCGTTTGGGGTCTCCAAGAGACCCAGTACTTC. This sequence encodes CSVWGLQETQYF.

The chain couples TRBV20-1 to TRBJ2-2; 9 positions agree with TRBD2. V shed 5 bases, J shed 3 bases, and the junction held 4 bases outside the gene matches. The germline CDR1 and CDR2 sequences are DFQATT and SNEGSKA (reference sequence). This CDR3 is built from 14 residues. This CDR3 reads CSASIAGDTGELFF. As DNA, the CDR3 is TGCAGTGCTTCTATAGCGGGAGACACCGGGGAGCTGTTTTTT.

The sample holds many counts of this clonotype. The genes are TRBV7-2 and TRBJ2-5; D not resolved. CDR1 and CDR2 (germline): SGHTA, FQGNSA. Between the trimmed V and J ends, which lost 1 base and 5 bases, there was a span of 8 bases. The CDR3 extends over 13 amino acids. The CDR3 nucleotides are TGTGCCAGCAGCTTAGGGCTCTGGGAGACCCAGTACTTC. Translating gives CASSLGLWETQYF. The variable domain in full, with the rest retrieved from reference TRBV7-2 and TRBJ2-5, is GAGVSQSPSNKVTEKGKDVELRCDPISGHTALYWYRQSLGQGLEFLIYFQGNSAPDKSGLPSDRFSAERTGGSVSTLTIQRTQQEDSAVYLCASSLGLWETQYFGPGTRLLVL.

This clonotype was seen many times. The rearrangement links TRBV20-1 to TRBJ1-5; D remains ambiguous. The CDR3 runs to 12 residues. V lost 5 bases and J lost 2, with 7 bases in between. Germline CDR1 DFQATT, CDR2 SNEGSKA (reference sequence). Here the CDR3 DNA reads TGCAGTGCTTGGACGGGCAATCAGCCCCAGCATTTT. This codes for CSAWTGNQPQHF.